The clone carrying this T cell receptor beta chain was observed at least ten times. Its antigen is unknown. TCRdb reprocessed the RT-PCR reads with MiXCR, giving one entry per CDR3 protein. The table lists fewer than 700,000 distinct CDR3 sequences, 10% to 15% of them singletons. This record comes from a study of response to subunit inactivated influenza vaccine. V was pared by 5 bases and J by 2 bases, with 8 bases of the junction left unmatched. The CDR3 spans 16 residues. Germline values: CDR1 MGHRA, CDR2 YSYEKL. Study findings and constraints: Only a handful of new T cells, the authors suggested, are recruited with each seasonal influenza vaccination.

The sequence came from a middle-aged man who received an inactivated influenza vaccine. The chain uses TRBV4-1 and TRBJ2-3; TRBD2 aligns across 9 bases. The source was PBMCs from blood, collected 40 to 50 days after vaccination. CDR3 DNA sequence: TGCGCCAGCAGCTTCCGGGCTAGCGGGGACACAGATACGCAGTATTTT. Protein sequence: CASSFRASGDTDTQYF.